A single sample is the source of the 7 T cell receptor beta chains below, sequenced in a study of human T cells and chemical hapten exposure. TCRdb used MiXCR to reprocess the RACE reads, holding one entry per CDR3 protein. The repertoire holds roughly 180,000 distinct CDR3 sequences, with under 25% as singletons. Time point meaning: patch test 1, 2 weeks after DPC sensitization. The treatment was: therapeutic diphenylcyclopropenone sensitization with weekly scalp DPC. The sequencing here drew on whole blood, taken in connection with sensitization to the hapten diphenylcyclopropenone (DPC). Receptors were obtained from a woman aged 45-60 years with alopecia areata. Some clones in this sample may be carry-over from other donors' samples.

V usage is TRBV10-3 and J usage is TRBJ1-1; D gene ambiguous. This CDR3 region has 15 residues. From germline, CDR1 is ENHRY and CDR2 SYGVKD. Trimming removed 1 base from V and 1 base from J, with 10 bases in between. The CDR3 DNA follows: TGTGCCATCAGTGAGTTAGGAACGGAGAACACTGAAGCTTTCTTT. Encoded protein: CAISELGTENTEAFF.

The gene calls are TRBV27 and TRBJ1-1; D unresolved. The CDR3 has 16 residues. V lost 4 bases and J 0 bases, leaving 15 bases between the germline ends. Germline CDR1 reads MNHEY; CDR2 reads SMNVEV (reference sequence). CDR3 sequence: CASSSIPGRLNTEAFF. Written as DNA, the CDR3 is TGTGCCAGCAGTTCAATCCCTGGACGGCTGAACACTGAAGCTTTCTTT.

This chain uses TRBV9 with TRBJ2-1; TRBD1 agrees at 7 bases. Germline values: CDR1 SGDLS, CDR2 YYNGEE. This CDR3 has 13 amino acids. Trimming at V came to 4 bases and at J to 10 bases, leaving 8 bases not matched to a gene. CDR3 residues: CASSTRPGQEQFF. The DNA for the CDR3 is TGTGCCAGCAGCACCCGGCCGGGACAGGAGCAGTTCTTC.

The chain combines TRBV20-1 with TRBJ2-6; 14 bases are a match to TRBD2. The CDR3 has 16 residues. Germline CDR1 and CDR2: DFQATT and SNEGSKA (reference sequence). The V and J ends lost 8 bases and 3 bases, in that order; junction bases with no gene match: 6. The CDR3 loop reads CSTPGLAGVGANVLTF. For the CDR3, the DNA is TGCAGTACTCCGGGACTAGCGGGAGTTGGGGCCAACGTCCTGACTTTC.

The chain is built from TRBV24-1 and TRBJ2-3; the D is unclear. Germline CDR1 reads KGHDR; CDR2 reads SFDVKD. The CDR3 consists of 13 residues. Trimming removed 4 bases at V and 6 bases at J, with 10 bases between. CDR3 amino acids: CATSDRSYDTQYF. The CDR3 DNA sequence: TGTGCCACCAGTGACCGGTCGTATGATACGCAGTATTTT.

In its sample, this clonotype was seen a few times. The chain links TRBV6-2 or TRBV6-3 to TRBJ2-7, with TRBD2 matching over 8 bases. The CDR3 loop spans 16 amino acids. V lost 0 bases and J lost 4; bases outside the gene matches: 8. In germline, CDR1 is MNHEY, CDR2 SVGEGT. The DNA for the CDR3 is TGTGCCAGCAGTTACTCGGGCGCGGGAGGTCTTTACGAGCAGTACTTC. Translation: CASSYSGAGGLYEQYF.

In its sample, this clonotype was seen many times. The chain recombines TRBV7-2 with TRBJ2-3; no clear D gene. With 5 bases removed from V and 3 bases from J, the gap between germline ends came to 9 bases. Per the germline V gene, CDR1 is SGHTA and CDR2 is FQGNSA. CDR3 size: 13 residues. The CDR3, as DNA: TGTGCCAGCAGCCTAGTAGGGACAGATACGCAGTATTTT. Amino acid sequence: CASSLVGTDTQYF.